This T cell receptor beta chain is drawn from a study of regulatory dendritic cells for organ transplantation. V dropped 3 bases and J dropped 3 bases, with 14 bases sitting between them. CDR3 length: 15 residues. Germline lookup yields CDR1 LNHDA and CDR2 SQIVND (reference sequence). General study points: The most alloreactive TCR clonotypes were found in resting memory CD8+ cells.

As to this clone: The antigen remains undetermined.

Clones were read by immunoSEQ multiplex PCR, and TCRdb kept only the in-frame ones, dropping some. This repertoire shows about 10,000 clones, 75% to 90% found once; its top ten account for 2.5% to 3%. CFSE-labeled sorted T cells met regulatory or mature dendritic cells for around five days. The sequenced sample was memory CD4+ T cells from blood cultured with dendritic cells. The subset here: CD45RO+ memory T cells. This chain connects TRBV19 to TRBJ1-2, with D unresolved. This TCR was recovered from a human donor in good health. The CDR3 protein is CASSMIPTAYYGYTF. CDR3 sequence (DNA): TGTGCCAGTAGTATGATTCCAACAGCCTACTATGGCTACACCTTC. Complete variable domain (other parts from reference TRBV19 and TRBJ1-2): DGGITQSPKYLFRKEGQNVTLSCEQNLNHDAMYWYRQDPGQGLRLIYYSQIVNDFQKGDIAEGYSVSREKKESFPLTVTSAQKNPTAFYLCASSMIPTAYYGYTFGSGTRLTVV.